A single T cell receptor beta chain is shown here with its context. The entry originates in a study of blood T cell repertoires in COVID-19. Study at large: PBMCs, B-cell-depleted T cells, or T cells were the source of the cDNA or gDNA that made up the material.

This table comes from immunoSEQ multiplex PCR, and its TCRdb copy is limited to in-frame clones, with some not included. The table records under 400,000 clones, 88% of them present only once. From germline, CDR1 is SEHNR and CDR2 FQNEAQ (reference sequence). There are 15 residues in the CDR3. The V and J ends lost 5 bases and 4 bases respectively, with 14 bases between them. The chain uses TRBV7-9 and TRBJ2-2, with D possibly matching TRBD1 (5 bases). The sequence derives from a woman in her twenties or thirties who had been exposed to COVID-19. Sequenced: PBMCs or T cells enriched from blood (not recorded which). CDR3 in DNA: TGTGCCAGCAGCCACAGGACGGCGGCCACCGGGGAGCTGTTTTTT. Its protein product is CASSHRTAATGELFF.